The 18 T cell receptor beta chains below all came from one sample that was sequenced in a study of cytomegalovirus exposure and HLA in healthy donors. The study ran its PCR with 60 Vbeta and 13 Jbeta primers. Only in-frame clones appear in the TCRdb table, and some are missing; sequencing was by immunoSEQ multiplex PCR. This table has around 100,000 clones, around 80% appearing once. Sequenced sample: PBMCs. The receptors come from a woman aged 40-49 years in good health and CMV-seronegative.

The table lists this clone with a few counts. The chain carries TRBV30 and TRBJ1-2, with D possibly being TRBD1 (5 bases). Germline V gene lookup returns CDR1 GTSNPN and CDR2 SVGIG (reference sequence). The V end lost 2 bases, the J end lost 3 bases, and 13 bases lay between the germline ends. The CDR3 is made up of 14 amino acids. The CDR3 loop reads CAWSTLPRDYGYTF. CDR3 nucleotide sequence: TGTGCCTGGAGTACTCTCCCCAGGGACTATGGCTACACCTTC.

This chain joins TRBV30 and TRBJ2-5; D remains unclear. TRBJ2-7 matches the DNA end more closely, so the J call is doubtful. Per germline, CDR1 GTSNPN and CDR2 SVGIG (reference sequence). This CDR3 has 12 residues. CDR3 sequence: CAWSPSSYEQYF. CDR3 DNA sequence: TGTGCCTGGAGTCCGAGCTCCTACGAGCAGTACTTC.

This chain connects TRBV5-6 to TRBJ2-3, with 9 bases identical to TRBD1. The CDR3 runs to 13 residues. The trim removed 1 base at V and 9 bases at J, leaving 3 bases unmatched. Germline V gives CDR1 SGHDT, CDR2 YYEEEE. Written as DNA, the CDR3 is TGTGCCAGCAGCTTGACGGACAGGGGAACGCAGTATTTT. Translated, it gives CASSLTDRGTQYF.

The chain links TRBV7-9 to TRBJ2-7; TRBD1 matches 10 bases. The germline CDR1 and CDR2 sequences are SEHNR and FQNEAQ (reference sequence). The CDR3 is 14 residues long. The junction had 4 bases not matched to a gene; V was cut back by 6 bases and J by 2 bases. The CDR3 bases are TGTGCCAGCAGGGCCGGGACAGGGGCCTACGAGCAGTACTTC. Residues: CASRAGTGAYEQYF.

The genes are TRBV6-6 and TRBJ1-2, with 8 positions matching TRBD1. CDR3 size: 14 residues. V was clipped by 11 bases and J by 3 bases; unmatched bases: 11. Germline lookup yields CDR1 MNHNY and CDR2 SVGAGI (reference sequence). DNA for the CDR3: TGTGCCGGCTCCGGACAGGGAGGCGACTATGGCTACACCTTC. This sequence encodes CAGSGQGGDYGYTF.

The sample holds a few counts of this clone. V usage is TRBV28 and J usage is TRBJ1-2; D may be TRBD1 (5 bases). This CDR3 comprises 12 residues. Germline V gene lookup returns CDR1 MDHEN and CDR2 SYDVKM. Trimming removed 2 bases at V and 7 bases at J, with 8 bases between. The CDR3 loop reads CASSLRGSGYTF. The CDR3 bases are TGTGCCAGCAGTTTAAGGGGTAGTGGCTACACCTTC.

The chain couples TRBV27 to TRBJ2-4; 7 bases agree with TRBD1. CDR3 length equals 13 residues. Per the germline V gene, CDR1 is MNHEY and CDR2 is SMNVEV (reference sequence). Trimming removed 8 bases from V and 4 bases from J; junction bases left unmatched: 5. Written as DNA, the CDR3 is TGTGCCAGCTCCCCGGGACAGAAAAACATTCAGTACTTC. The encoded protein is CASSPGQKNIQYF.

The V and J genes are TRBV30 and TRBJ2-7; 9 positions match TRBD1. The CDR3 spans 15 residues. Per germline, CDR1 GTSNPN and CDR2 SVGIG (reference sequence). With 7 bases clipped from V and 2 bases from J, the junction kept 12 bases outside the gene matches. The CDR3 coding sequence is TGTGCCTACTCTGAGCCCGGGACAGGGACCTACGAGCAGTACTTC. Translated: CAYSEPGTGTYEQYF.

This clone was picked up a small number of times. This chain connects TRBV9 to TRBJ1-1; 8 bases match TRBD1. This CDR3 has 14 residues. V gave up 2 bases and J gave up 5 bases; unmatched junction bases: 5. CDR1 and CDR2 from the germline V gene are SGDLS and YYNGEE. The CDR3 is CASSVTGVGTEAFF. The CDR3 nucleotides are TGTGCCAGCAGCGTGACAGGGGTAGGGACTGAAGCTTTCTTT.

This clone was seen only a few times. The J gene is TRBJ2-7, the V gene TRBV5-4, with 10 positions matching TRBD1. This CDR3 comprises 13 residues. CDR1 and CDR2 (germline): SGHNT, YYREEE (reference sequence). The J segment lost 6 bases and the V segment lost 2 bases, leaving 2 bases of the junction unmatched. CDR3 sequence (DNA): TGTGCCAGCAGCTTCGACAGGGGGCTCGAGCAGTACTTC. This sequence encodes CASSFDRGLEQYF.

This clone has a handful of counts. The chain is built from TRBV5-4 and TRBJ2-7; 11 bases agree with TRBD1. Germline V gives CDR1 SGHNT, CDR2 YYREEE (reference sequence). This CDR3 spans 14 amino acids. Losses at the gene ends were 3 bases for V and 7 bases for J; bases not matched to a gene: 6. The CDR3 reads CASSSDRGRREQYF. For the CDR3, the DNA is TGTGCCAGCAGCTCGGACAGGGGGCGCCGGGAGCAGTACTTC.

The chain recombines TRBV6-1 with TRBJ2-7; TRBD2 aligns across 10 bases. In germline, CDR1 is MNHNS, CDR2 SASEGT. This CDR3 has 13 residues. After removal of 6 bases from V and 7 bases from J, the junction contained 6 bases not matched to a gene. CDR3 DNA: TGTGCCAGCAGCGCTAGCGGGGGCGGTGAGCAGTACTTC. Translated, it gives CASSASGGGEQYF.

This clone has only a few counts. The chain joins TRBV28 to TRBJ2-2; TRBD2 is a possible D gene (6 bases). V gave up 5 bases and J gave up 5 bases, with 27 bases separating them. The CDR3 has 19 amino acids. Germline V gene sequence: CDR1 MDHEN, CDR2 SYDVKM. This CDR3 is CASSTQLTGGGRRTGELFF. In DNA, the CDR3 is TGTGCCAGCAGTACCCAGCTGACTGGAGGAGGGCGGAGGACCGGGGAGCTGTTTTTT.

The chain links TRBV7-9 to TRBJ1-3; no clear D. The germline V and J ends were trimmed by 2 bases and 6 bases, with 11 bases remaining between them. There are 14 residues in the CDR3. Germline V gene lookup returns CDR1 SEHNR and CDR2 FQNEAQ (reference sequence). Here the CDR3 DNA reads TGTGCCAGCAGCTTAAGGGAGAGGGAAAACACCATATATTTT. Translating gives CASSLRERENTIYF.

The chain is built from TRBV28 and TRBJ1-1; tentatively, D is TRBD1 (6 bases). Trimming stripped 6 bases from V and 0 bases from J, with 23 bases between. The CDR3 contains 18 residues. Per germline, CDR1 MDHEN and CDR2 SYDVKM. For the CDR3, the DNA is TGTGCCAGCAGAAATATACGGGACATATGGCTCATGAACACTGAAGCTTTCTTT. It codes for CASRNIRDIWLMNTEAFF.

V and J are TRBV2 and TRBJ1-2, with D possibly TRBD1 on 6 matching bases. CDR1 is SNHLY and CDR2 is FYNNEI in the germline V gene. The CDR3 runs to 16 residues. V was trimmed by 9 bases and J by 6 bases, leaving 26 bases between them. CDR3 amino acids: CASFSTWGWGGDGYTF. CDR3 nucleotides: TGTGCCAGTTTTTCGACATGGGGGTGGGGGGGCGATGGCTACACCTTC.

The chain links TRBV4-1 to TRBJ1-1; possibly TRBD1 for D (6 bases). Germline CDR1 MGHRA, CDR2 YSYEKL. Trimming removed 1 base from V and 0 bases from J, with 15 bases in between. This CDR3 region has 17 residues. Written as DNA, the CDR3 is TGCGCCAGCAGCCAAGGGGGTCTCACAGGGCTGAACACTGAAGCTTTCTTT. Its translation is CASSQGGLTGLNTEAFF.

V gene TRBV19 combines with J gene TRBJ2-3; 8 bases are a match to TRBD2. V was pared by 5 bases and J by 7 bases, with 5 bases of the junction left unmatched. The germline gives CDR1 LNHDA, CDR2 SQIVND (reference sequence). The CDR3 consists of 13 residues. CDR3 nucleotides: TGTGCCAGTAGTCAACGGGAGGGAAATACGCAGTATTTT. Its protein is CASSQREGNTQYF.